This entry concerns a single TCR beta chain. Its cognate antigen is unknown. The sample is drawn from a study of Graves' ophthalmopathy and Graves' hyperthyroidism. Regarding the study as a whole: Blood contained most expanded thyroid clonotypes exceeding 0.001 frequency. Ophthalmopathy progression prediction by the model yielded a sensitivity of roughly 67% and a specificity of just over 72%.

V was pared by 6 bases and J by 10 bases, with 9 bases of the junction left unmatched. This CDR3 comprises 15 residues. The authors diagnosed from clinical symptoms, serum thyroxine, TRAb, thyroid ultrasound and orbital computed tomography. RNA transcripts were the source from which TCR beta CDR3 regions were amplified. RT-PCR with HTBI primers came first, then second-round multiplex PCR. MiXCR was run by TCRdb on the multiplex PCR reads, yielding one entry per CDR3 protein. Among under 350,000 distinct CDR3 sequences listed, roughly 16% were seen once. This chain connects TRBV12-3 or TRBV12-4 to TRBJ2-7, with 16 bases identical to TRBD2. Material: peripheral blood. The origin of this receptor is an adult man with Graves' ophthalmopathy. The CDR3 here is CASRGTSGRAFRQYF. CDR3 DNA: TGTGCCAGCAGGGGGACTAGCGGGAGGGCCTTTCGTCAGTACTTC.